This TCR beta chain is from a study of blood T cell repertoires in COVID-19. Across the whole study: The origin of the acute and convalescent COVID-19 samples was the United States, Italy and Spain. The cDNA or gDNA used as material had been derived from T cells, B-cell-depleted T cells, or PBMCs.

Authors' processing steps: It was from reference gene primer amplification that nucleated cell counts were estimated. The assay was immunoSEQ multiplex PCR, and TCRdb's table has in-frame clones only and misses some. V and J calls plus clone size are reproduced from that table; the DNA served to infer D and trimming. Of nearly 300,000 clones in the sample, approximately 84% are singletons; the top ten hold approximately 1.5%. Those enrolled in Seattle joined during active infection and were followed longitudinally afterward. Germline CDR1 and CDR2: MNHEY and SVGAGI. Trimming shortened V by 5 bases and J by 4 bases, and 11 bases separated the two germline ends. This CDR3 is 13 amino acids long.

The gene calls are TRBV6-5 and TRBJ2-5; maybe TRBD1 (6 bases). Sequencing was done on a sample of peripheral blood. This sequence originates from a human donor with COVID-19, enrolled during active disease. The donor label of this sample is uncertain. The CDR3: CASSLDRTETQYF. As DNA, the CDR3 is TGTGCCAGCAGTCTTGACAGGACAGAGACCCAGTACTTC.